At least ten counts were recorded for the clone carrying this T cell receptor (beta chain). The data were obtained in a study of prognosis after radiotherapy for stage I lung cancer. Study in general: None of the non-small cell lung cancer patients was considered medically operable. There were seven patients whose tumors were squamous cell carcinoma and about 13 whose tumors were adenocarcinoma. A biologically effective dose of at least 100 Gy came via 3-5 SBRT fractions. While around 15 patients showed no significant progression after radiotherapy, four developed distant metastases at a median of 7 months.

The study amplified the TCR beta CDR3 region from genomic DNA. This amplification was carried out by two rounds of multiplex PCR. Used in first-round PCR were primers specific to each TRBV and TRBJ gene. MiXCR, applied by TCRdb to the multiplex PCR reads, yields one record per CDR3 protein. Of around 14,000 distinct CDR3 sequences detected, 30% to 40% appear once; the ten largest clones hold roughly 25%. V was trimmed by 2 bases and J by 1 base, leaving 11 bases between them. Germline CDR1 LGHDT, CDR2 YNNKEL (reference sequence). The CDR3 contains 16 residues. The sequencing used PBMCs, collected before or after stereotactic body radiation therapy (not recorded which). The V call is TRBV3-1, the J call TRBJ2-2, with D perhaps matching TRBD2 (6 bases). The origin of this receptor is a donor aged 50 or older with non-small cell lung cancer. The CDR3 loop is CASSQFRSGNTGELFF. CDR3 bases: TGTGCCAGCAGCCAATTCCGTAGCGGGAACACCGGGGAGCTGTTTTTT.